These 9 T cell receptor beta chains came from one sample sequenced in a study of blood T cell repertoires in COVID-19. TCRdb's table, derived via immunoSEQ multiplex PCR, lists solely in-frame clones and lacks some. The table lists around 150,000 clones, 92% of them singletons. Source material: peripheral blood. The origin of the receptors is a young man with COVID-19, enrolled during active disease.

The rearrangement links TRBV9 to TRBJ2-4, with 7 nucleotides matching TRBD1. Trimming at V came to 0 bases and at J to 4 bases, leaving 1 base not matched to a gene. The CDR3 length is 14 residues. From germline, CDR1 is SGDLS and CDR2 YYNGEE. The CDR3 protein is CASSVAGQKNIQYF. The CDR3 coding sequence is TGTGCCAGCAGCGTAGCGGGACAGAAAAACATTCAGTACTTC. Full variable domain (outside the CDR3, taken from reference TRBV9 and TRBJ2-4): DSGVTQTPKHLITATGQRVTLRCSPRSGDLSVYWYQQSLDQGLQFLIQYYNGEERAKGNILERFSAQQFPDLHSELNLSSLELGDSALYFCASSVAGQKNIQYFGAGTRLSVL.

The rearrangement links TRBV28 to TRBJ1-6; maybe TRBD1 (6 bases). With 5 bases removed from V and 6 bases from J, the gap between germline ends came to 14 bases. The CDR3 length is 15 residues. The germline CDR1 and CDR2 sequences are MDHEN and SYDVKM. CDR3 DNA: TGTGCCAGCAGTCACCGACAGGCGATTAATTCACCCCTCCACTTT. Residues: CASSHRQAINSPLHF.

This sequence joins TRBV5-1 and TRBJ2-1, with D possibly being TRBD2 (5 bases). V shed 4 bases and J shed 8 bases, with 19 bases lying between them. CDR1 and CDR2 from the germline V gene are SGHRS and YFSETQ. The CDR3 runs 15 residues. The CDR3 DNA sequence: TGCGCCAGCAGCATCTGGACCGGGGTTGGGTATGAGCAGTTCTTC. It specifies CASSIWTGVGYEQFF.

The chain joins TRBV28 to TRBJ2-7; 7 bases fit TRBD1. V was pared by 4 bases and J by 2 bases, with 8 bases of the junction left unmatched. The germline CDR1 and CDR2 sequences are MDHEN and SYDVKM. The CDR3 is made up of 15 amino acids. CDR3 nucleotide sequence: TGTGCCAGCAGTTCTTACGGGACAGCCGCCTACGAGCAGTACTTC. Translating it yields CASSSYGTAAYEQYF. The full variable domain, rest sourced from reference TRBV28 and TRBJ2-7, is DVKVTQSSRYLVKRTGEKVFLECVQDMDHENMFWYRQDPGLGLRLIYFSYDVKMKEKGDIPEGYSVSREKKERFSLILESASTNQTSMYLCASSSYGTAAYEQYFGPGTRLTVT.

The chain has TRBV6-5 and TRBJ1-3; 7 bases are shared with TRBD1. CDR3 length: 15 residues. Germline CDR1 and CDR2: MNHEY and SVGAGI. With V trimmed by 6 bases and J by 0 bases, 5 bases remained unmatched. The CDR3 DNA sequence: TGTGCCAGCAGACGGGACAGCCACTCTGGAAACACCATATATTTT. As protein: CASRRDSHSGNTIYF.

The chain couples TRBV11-2 to TRBJ1-2; 8 nucleotides line up with TRBD1. J was trimmed by 8 bases and V by 3 bases; bases with no gene match: 8. CDR3 size: 14 residues. From germline, CDR1 is SGHAT and CDR2 FQNNGV. The CDR3: CASSFPDRGGGYTF. CDR3 bases: TGTGCCAGCAGCTTCCCCGACAGGGGAGGAGGCTACACCTTC.

The V call is TRBV27, the J call TRBJ1-2; D call uncertain. The CDR3 has 14 residues. V lost 5 bases and J lost 3, with 13 bases in between. Germline V gives CDR1 MNHEY, CDR2 SMNVEV (reference sequence). This CDR3 reads CASSPSSTDYGYTF. CDR3 bases: TGTGCCAGCAGTCCCTCTAGTACCGACTATGGCTACACCTTC.

The chain links TRBV7-9 to TRBJ2-3; 11 bases map to TRBD1. The CDR3 spans 16 residues. CDR1 and CDR2 (germline): SEHNR, FQNEAQ (reference sequence). Trimming took 5 bases from V and 4 from J; bases not matched to a gene: 8. The CDR3 nucleotides read TGTGCCAGCAGCCCCGGGACAGGGGGTAAAGCAGATACGCAGTATTTT. Its translation: CASSPGTGGKADTQYF. Full variable domain (outside the CDR3, taken from reference TRBV7-9 and TRBJ2-3): DTGVSQNPRHKITKRGQNVTFRCDPISEHNRLYWYRQTLGQGPEFLTYFQNEAQLEKSRLLSDRFSAERPKGSFSTLEIQRTEQGDSAMYLCASSPGTGGKADTQYFGPGTRLTVL.

The J gene is TRBJ2-3, the V gene TRBV5-5; possibly TRBD1 for D (8 bases). CDR1 and CDR2 from the germline V gene are SGHKS and YYEKEE (reference sequence). V was shortened by 1 base and J by 3 bases, with 15 bases between the two germline ends. This CDR3 is built from 16 residues. CDR3 amino acids: CASSLWTGRVTDTQYF. The CDR3 DNA is TGTGCCAGCAGCTTGTGGACAGGGAGGGTAACAGATACGCAGTATTTT.